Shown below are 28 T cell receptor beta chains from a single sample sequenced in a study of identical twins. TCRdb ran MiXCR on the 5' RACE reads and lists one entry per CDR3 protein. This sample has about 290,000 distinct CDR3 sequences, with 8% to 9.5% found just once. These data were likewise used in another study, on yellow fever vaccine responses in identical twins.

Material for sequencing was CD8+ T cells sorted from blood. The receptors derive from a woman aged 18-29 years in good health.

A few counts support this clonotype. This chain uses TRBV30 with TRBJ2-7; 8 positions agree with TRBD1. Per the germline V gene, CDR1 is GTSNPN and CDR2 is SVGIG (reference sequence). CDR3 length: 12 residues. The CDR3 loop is CANTGTGYEQYF. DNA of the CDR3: TGTGCTAACACCGGGACAGGCTACGAGCAGTACTTC. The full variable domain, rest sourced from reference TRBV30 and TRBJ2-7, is SQTIHQWPATLVQPVGSPLSLECTVEGTSNPNLYWYRQAAGRGLQLLFYSVGIGQISSEVPQNLSASRPQDRQFILSSKKLLLSDSGFYLCANTGTGYEQYFGPGTRLTVT.

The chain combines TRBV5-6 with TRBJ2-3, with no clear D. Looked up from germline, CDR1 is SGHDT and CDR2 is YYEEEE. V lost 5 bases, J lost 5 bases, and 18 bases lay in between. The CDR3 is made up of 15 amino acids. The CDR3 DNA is TGTGCCAGCAGGTGGTGGGTCAACCTCAGAGATACGCAGTATTTT. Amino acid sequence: CASRWWVNLRDTQYF.

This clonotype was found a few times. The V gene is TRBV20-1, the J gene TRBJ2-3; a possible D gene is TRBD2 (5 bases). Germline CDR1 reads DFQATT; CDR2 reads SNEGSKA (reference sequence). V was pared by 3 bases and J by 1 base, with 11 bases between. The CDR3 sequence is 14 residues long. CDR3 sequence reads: CSASLEEGTDTQYF. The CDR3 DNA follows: TGCAGTGCTAGCCTGGAGGAGGGCACAGATACGCAGTATTTT.

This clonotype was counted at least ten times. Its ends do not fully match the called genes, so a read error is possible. This CDR3 is CASSPRESYEQYF. The CDR3 DNA reads as TGCGCCAGCAGCCCCAGGGAGTCCTACGAGCAGTACTTC. The chain recombines TRBV7-6 with TRBJ2-7; D may be TRBD1 or TRBD2 (5 bases each). The CDR3 is 13 residues long. The V gene's germline CDR1 is SGHVS and CDR2 FNYEAQ.

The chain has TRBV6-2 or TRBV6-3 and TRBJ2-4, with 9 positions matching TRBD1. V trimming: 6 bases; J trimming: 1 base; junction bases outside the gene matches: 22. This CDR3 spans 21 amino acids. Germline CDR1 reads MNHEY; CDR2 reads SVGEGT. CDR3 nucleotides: TGTGCCAGCAGCCGGGACAGGGTCAGCCTGGGAGCTCGGTTGGCCAAAAACATTCAGTACTTC. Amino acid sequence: CASSRDRVSLGARLAKNIQYF.

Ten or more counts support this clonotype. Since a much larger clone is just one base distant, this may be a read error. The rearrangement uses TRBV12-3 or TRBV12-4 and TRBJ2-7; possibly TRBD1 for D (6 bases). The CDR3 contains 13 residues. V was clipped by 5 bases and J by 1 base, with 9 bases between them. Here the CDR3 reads CASSPGHSYEQYF. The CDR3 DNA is TGTGCCAGCAGTCCGGGACATTCCTACGAGCAGTACTTC.

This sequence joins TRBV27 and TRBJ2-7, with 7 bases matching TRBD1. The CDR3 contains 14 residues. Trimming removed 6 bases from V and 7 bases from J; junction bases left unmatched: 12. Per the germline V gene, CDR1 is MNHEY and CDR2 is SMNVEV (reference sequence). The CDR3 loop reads CASRGWDSPGEQYF. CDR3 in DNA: TGTGCCAGCAGGGGGTGGGACAGCCCGGGGGAGCAGTACTTC.

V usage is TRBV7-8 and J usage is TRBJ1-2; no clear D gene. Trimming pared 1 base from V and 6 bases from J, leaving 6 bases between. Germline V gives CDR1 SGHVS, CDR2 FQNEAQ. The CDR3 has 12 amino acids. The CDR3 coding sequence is TGTGCCAGCAGCTTAGGAGGCGATGGCTACACCTTC. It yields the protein CASSLGGDGYTF.

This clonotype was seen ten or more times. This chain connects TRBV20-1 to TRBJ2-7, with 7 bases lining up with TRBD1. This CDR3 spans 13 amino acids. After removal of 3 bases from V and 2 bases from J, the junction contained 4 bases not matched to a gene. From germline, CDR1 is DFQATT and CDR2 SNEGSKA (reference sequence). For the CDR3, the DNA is TGCAGTGCTAGCCCGACAGGGACCTACGAGCAGTACTTC. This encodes CSASPTGTYEQYF.

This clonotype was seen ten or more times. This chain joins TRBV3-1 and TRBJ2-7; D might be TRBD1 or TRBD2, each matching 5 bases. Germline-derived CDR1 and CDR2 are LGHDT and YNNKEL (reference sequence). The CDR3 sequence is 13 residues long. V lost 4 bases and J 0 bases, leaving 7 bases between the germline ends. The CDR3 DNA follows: TGTGCCAGCAGCCGGGACGCCTCCTACGAGCAGTACTTC. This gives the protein CASSRDASYEQYF.

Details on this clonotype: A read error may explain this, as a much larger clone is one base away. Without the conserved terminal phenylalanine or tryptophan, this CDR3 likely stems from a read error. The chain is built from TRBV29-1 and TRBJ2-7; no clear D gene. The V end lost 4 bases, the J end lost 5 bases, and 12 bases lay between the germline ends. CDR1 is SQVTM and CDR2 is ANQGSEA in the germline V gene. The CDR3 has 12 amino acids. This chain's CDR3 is CSVAMGNNEQYI. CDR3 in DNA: TGCAGCGTTGCAATGGGGAACAACGAGCAGTACATC.

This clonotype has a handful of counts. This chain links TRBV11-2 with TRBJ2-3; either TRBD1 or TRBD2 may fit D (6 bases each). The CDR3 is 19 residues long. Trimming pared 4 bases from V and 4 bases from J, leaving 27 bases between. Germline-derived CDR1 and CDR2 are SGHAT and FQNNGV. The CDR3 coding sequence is TGTGCCAGCAGCTCACCCCAAGGGGGACTGTTACCCGGGGCAGATACGCAGTATTTT. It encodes CASSSPQGGLLPGADTQYF.

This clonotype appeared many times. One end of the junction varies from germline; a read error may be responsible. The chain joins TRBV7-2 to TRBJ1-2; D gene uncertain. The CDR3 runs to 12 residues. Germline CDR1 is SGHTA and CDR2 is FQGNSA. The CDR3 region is CASSLAGDGYTF. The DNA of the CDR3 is TGCGCCAGCAGCTTGGCTGGGGATGGCTACACCTTC.

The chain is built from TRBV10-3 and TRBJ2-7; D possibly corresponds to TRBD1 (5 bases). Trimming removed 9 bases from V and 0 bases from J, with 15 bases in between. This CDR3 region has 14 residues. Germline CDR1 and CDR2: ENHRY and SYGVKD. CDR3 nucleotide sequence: TGTGCCATAAAGACAGAGTTGAGCTCCTACGAGCAGTACTTC. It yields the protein CAIKTELSSYEQYF.

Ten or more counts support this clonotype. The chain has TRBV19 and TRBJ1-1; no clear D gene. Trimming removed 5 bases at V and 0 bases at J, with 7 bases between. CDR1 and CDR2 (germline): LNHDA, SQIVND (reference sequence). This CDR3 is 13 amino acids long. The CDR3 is CASSSSMNTEAFF. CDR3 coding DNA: TGTGCCAGTAGTTCCAGCATGAACACTGAAGCTTTCTTT.

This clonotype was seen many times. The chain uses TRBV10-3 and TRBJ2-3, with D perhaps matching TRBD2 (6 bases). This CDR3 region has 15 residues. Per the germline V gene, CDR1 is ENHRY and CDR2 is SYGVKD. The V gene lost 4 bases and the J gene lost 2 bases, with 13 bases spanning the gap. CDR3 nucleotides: TGTGCCATCAGTGTGTCGGGGGTCTTCACAGATACGCAGTATTTT. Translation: CAISVSGVFTDTQYF.

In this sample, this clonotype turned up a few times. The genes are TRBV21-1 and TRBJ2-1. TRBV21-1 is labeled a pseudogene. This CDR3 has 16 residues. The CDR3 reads CASSDTSGRASTEQFF. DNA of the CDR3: TGTGCCAGCAGCGACACAAGCGGGAGGGCCTCCACTGAGCAGTTCTTC.

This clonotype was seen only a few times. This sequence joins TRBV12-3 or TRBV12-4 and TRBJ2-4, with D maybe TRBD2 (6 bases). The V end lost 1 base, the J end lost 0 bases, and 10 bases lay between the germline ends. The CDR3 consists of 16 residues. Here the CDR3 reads CASSLEEGPAKNIQYF. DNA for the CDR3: TGTGCCAGCAGTTTAGAGGAGGGTCCAGCCAAAAACATTCAGTACTTC.

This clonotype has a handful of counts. The chain's CDR3 is CASSRAAGTGTPYEQYF. DNA of the CDR3: TGTGCCAGCAGTCGAGCTGCCGGGACAGGGACGCCCTACGAGCAGTACTTC. The chain uses TRBV25-1 and TRBJ2-7, with TRBD1 matching over 9 bases. V lost 5 bases and J lost 2; bases outside the gene matches: 13. Germline CDR1 is MGHDK and CDR2 is SYGVNS. The CDR3 is 17 amino acids.

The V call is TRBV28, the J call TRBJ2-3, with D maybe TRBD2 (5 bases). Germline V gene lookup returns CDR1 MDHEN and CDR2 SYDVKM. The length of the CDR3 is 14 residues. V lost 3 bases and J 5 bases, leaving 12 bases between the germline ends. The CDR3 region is CASSFYGDEDTQYF. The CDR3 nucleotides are TGTGCCAGCAGTTTCTACGGGGATGAAGATACGCAGTATTTT.

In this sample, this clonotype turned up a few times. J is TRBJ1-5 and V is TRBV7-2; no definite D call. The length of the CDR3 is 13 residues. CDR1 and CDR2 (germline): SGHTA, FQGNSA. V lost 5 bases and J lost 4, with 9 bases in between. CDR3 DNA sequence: TGTGCCAGCAGCGTAACAATTAATCAGCCCCAGCATTTT. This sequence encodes CASSVTINQPQHF. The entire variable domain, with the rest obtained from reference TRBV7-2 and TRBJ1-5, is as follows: GAGVSQSPSNKVTEKGKDVELRCDPISGHTALYWYRQSLGQGLEFLIYFQGNSAPDKSGLPSDRFSAERTGGSVSTLTIQRTQQEDSAVYLCASSVTINQPQHFGDGTRLSIL.

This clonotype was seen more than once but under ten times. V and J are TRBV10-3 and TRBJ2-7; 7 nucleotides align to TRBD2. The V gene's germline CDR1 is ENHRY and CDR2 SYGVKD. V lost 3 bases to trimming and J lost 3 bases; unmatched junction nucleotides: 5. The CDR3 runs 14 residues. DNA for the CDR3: TGTGCCATCAGTGACCCTAGCGGACTCTACGAGCAGTACTTC. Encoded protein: CAISDPSGLYEQYF.

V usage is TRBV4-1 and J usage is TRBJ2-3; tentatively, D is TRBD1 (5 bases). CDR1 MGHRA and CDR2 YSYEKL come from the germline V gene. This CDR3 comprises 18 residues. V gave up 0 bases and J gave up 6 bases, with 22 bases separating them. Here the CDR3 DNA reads TGCGCCAGCAGCCAAGATGTAATGGGGCCGGTTGCGATGGATACGCAGTATTTT. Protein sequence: CASSQDVMGPVAMDTQYF.

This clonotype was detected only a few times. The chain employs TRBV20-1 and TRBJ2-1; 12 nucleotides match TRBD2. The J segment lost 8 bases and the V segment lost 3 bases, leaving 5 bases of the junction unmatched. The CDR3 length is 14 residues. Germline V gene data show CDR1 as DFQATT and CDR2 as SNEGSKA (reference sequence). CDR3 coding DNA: TGCAGTGCTAGCCTAGCGGGGGGGCAGGATGAGCAGTTCTTC. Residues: CSASLAGGQDEQFF.

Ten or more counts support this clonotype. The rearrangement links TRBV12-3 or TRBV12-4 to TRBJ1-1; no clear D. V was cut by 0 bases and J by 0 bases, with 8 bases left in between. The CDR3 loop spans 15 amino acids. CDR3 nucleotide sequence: TGTGCCAGCAGTTTAGCACGGAGTATGAACACTGAAGCTTTCTTT. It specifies CASSLARSMNTEAFF.

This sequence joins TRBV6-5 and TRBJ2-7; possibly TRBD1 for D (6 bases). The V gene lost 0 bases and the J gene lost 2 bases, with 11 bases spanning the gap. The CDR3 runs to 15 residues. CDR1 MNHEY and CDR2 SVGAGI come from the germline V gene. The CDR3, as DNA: TGTGCCAGCAGTTACTCGGGGGACACCGCCTACGAGCAGTACTTC. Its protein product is CASSYSGDTAYEQYF.

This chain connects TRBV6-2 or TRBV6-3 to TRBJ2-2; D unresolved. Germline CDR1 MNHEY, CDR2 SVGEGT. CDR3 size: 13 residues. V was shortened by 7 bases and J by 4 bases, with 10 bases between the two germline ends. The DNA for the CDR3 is TGTGCCAGCAACCCTACTGGCACCGGGGAGCTGTTTTTT. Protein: CASNPTGTGELFF.

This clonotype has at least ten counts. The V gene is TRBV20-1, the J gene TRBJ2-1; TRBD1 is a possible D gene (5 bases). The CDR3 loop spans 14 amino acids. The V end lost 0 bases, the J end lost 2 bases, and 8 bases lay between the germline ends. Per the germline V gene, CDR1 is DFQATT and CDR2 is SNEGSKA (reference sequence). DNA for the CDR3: TGCAGTGCTAGAGACAGGGTTCCCTACAATGAGCAGTTCTTC. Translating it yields CSARDRVPYNEQFF.